A selection of T cell receptor beta chains follows, all from one sample in a study of early T cells in non-severe SARS-CoV-2 infection. TCRdb redid the calling of the 5' RACE reads with MiXCR, one entry per CDR3 protein. The data show about 64,000 distinct CDR3 sequences, roughly a fifth seen once. The specimen was whole blood, collected at baseline. Receptors were obtained from an adult who was a healthcare worker with PCR-confirmed SARS-CoV-2 infection or an uninfected control (not recorded which). The conserved cysteine and the conserved F or W are not part of the CDR3 here. Fields, in order: J gene, V gene, CDR3 protein.

j_gene: TRBJ2-7; v_gene: TRBV5-1; CDR3aa: ASSYQEGAAYEQY
j_gene: TRBJ2-7; v_gene: TRBV10-1; CDR3aa: ASSESIGGADQY
j_gene: TRBJ2-3; v_gene: TRBV6-1; CDR3aa: ASSSFISGTGGLLTDTQY
j_gene: TRBJ2-3; v_gene: TRBV2; CDR3aa: ASSELVTSTDTQY
j_gene: TRBJ1-1; v_gene: TRBV12-3/TRBV12-4; CDR3aa: ASGWQTGGIEAF
j_gene: TRBJ1-2; v_gene: TRBV7-2; CDR3aa: ASSPSGRGYGYT
j_gene: TRBJ2-1; v_gene: TRBV11-2; CDR3aa: ASSLVSTSGGKYNEQF
j_gene: TRBJ2-3; v_gene: TRBV6-6; CDR3aa: ASSYGQNTQY
j_gene: TRBJ2-6; v_gene: TRBV9; CDR3aa: ASSTGTANVLT
j_gene: TRBJ2-1; v_gene: TRBV7-9; CDR3aa: ASSAQGVGEQF
j_gene: TRBJ2-1; v_gene: TRBV4-1; CDR3aa: ASSNRGSDEQF
j_gene: TRBJ2-1; v_gene: TRBV6-2/TRBV6-3; CDR3aa: ASTRRVDEQF
j_gene: TRBJ1-1; v_gene: TRBV6-5; CDR3aa: ASIGTPGTEAF
j_gene: TRBJ2-5; v_gene: TRBV7-2; CDR3aa: ASSLLQGETQY
j_gene: TRBJ2-3; v_gene: TRBV4-1; CDR3aa: ASSLSGQGTDTQY
j_gene: TRBJ2-7; v_gene: TRBV27; CDR3aa: ASSPGQGYEQY
j_gene: TRBJ2-1; v_gene: TRBV7-3; CDR3aa: ASSPGRSSYNEQF
j_gene: TRBJ1-1; v_gene: TRBV29-1; CDR3aa: SVVVSVGTEAF
j_gene: TRBJ2-1; v_gene: TRBV12-3/TRBV12-4; CDR3aa: ASSARVNEQF
j_gene: TRBJ2-1; v_gene: TRBV12-3/TRBV12-4; CDR3aa: ASRGRRDEQF
j_gene: TRBJ2-1; v_gene: TRBV27; CDR3aa: ASSDNPSSYNEQF
j_gene: TRBJ1-5; v_gene: TRBV7-9; CDR3aa: ASSFLPMCEGKWQPQH
j_gene: TRBJ1-3; v_gene: TRBV7-9; CDR3aa: ASRLLSGNTIY
j_gene: TRBJ2-3; v_gene: TRBV6-6; CDR3aa: ASQPSTDTQY